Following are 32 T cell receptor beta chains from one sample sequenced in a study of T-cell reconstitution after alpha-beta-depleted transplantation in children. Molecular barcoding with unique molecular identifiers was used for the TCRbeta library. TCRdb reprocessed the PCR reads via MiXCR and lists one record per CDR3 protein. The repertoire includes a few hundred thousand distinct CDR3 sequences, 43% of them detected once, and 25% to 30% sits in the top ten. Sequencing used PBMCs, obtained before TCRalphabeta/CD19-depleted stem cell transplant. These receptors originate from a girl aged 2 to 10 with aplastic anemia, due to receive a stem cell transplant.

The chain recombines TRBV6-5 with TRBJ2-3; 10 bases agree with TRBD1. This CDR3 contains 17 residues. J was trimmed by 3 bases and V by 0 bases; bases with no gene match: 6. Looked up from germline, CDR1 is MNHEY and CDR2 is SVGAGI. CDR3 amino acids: CASSYSRQGAITDTQYF. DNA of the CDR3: TGTGCCAGCAGTTACTCGAGACAGGGGGCGATAACAGATACGCAGTATTTT.

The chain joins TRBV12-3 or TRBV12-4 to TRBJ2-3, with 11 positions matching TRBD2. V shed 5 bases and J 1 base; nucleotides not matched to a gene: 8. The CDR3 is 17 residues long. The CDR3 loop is CASSLRTSGLGTDTQYF. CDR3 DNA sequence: TGTGCCAGCAGTCTAAGGACTAGCGGGCTGGGCACAGATACGCAGTATTTT.

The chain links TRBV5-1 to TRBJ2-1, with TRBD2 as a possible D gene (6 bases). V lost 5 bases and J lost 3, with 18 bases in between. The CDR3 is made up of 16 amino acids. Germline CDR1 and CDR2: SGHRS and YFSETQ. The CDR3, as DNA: TGCGCCAGCAGTGGGGTCGGGGGTCCCCTCTACAATGAGCAGTTCTTC. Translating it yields CASSGVGGPLYNEQFF. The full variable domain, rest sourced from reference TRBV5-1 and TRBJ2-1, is KAGVTQTPRYLIKTRGQQVTLSCSPISGHRSVSWYQQTPGQGLQFLFEYFSETQRNKGNFPGRFSGRQFSNSRSEMNVSTLELGDSALYLCASSGVGGPLYNEQFFGPGTRLTVL.

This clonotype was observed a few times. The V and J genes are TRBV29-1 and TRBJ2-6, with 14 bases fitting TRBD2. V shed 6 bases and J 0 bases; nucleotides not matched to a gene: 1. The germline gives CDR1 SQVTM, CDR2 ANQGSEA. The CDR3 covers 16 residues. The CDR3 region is CSVTSGRASGANVLTF. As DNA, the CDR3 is TGCAGCGTGACTAGCGGGAGGGCCTCTGGGGCCAACGTCCTGACTTTC.

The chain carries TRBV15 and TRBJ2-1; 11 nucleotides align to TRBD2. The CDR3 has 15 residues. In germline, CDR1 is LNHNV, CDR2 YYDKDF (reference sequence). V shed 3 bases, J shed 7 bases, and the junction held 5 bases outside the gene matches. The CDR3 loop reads CATSSSGRARNEQFF. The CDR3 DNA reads TGTGCCACCAGCAGTAGCGGGAGGGCTAGGAATGAGCAGTTCTTC.

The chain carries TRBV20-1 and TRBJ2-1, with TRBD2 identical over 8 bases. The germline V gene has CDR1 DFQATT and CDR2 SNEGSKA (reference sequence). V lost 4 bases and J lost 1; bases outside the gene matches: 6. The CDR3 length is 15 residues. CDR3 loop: CSATVSGGSYNEQFF. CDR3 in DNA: TGCAGTGCTACCGTAAGCGGGGGTTCCTACAATGAGCAGTTCTTC.

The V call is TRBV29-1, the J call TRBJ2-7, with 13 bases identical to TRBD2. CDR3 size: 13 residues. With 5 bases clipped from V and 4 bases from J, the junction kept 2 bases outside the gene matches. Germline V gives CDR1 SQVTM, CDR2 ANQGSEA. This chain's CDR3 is CSVRLAGGYEQYF. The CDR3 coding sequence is TGCAGCGTTCGACTAGCGGGGGGTTACGAGCAGTACTTC.

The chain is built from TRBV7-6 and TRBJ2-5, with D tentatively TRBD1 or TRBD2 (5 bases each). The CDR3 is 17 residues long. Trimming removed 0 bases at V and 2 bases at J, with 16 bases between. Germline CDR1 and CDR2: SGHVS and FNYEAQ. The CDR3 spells CASSLAVGEDLQETQYF. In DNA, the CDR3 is TGTGCCAGCAGCTTAGCCGTGGGGGAAGATTTACAAGAGACCCAGTACTTC.

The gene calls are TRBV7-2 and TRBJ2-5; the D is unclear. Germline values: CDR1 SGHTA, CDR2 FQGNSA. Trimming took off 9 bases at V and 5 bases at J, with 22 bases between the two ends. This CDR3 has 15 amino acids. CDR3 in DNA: TGTGCCAGTTCCGATTTAGGGTCAATTGGGGAGACCCAGTACTTC. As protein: CASSDLGSIGETQYF.

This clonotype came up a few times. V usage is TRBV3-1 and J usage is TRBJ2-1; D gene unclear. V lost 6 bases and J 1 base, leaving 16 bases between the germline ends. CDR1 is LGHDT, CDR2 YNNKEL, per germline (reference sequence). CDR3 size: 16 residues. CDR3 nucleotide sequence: TGTGCCAGCAGACGCTTCCAGGCTGGGTCCTACAATGAGCAGTTCTTC. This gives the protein CASRRFQAGSYNEQFF.

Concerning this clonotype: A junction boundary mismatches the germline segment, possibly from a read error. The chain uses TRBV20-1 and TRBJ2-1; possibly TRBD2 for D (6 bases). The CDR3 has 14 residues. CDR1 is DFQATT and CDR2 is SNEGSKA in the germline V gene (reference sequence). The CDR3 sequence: CSAHTRDSHNEQFF. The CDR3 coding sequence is TGCAGTGCTCACACCCGGGACTCCCACAATGAGCAGTTCTTC.

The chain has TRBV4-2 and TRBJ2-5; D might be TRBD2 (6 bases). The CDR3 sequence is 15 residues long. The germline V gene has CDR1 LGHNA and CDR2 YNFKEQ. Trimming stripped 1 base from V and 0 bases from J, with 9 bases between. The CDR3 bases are TGTGCCAGCAGCCAAGGGACTACCAACCAAGAGACCCAGTACTTC. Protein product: CASSQGTTNQETQYF.

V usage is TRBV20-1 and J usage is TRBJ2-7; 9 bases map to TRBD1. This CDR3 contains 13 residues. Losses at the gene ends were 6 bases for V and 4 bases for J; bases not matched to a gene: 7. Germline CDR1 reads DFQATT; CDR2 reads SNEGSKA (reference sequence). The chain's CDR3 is CSAMTGGFYEQYF. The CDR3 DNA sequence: TGCAGTGCCATGACAGGGGGGTTTTACGAGCAGTACTTC.

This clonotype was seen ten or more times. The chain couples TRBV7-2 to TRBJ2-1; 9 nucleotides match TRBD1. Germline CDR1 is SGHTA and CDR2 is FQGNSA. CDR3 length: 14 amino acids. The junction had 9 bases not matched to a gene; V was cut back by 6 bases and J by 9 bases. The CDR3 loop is CASSPRGQGGEQFF. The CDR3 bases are TGTGCCAGCAGTCCTCGGGGACAGGGTGGTGAGCAGTTCTTC. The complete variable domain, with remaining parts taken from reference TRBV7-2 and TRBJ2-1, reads GAGVSQSPSNKVTEKGKDVELRCDPISGHTALYWYRQSLGQGLEFLIYFQGNSAPDKSGLPSDRFSAERTGGSVSTLTIQRTQQEDSAVYLCASSPRGQGGEQFFGPGTRLTVL.

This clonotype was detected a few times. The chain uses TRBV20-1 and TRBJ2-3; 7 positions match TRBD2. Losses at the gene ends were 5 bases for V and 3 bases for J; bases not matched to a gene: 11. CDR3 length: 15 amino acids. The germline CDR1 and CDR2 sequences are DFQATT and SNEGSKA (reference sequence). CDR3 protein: CSAGGVAVITDTQYF. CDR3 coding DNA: TGCAGTGCTGGGGGGGTAGCGGTAATTACAGATACGCAGTATTTT.

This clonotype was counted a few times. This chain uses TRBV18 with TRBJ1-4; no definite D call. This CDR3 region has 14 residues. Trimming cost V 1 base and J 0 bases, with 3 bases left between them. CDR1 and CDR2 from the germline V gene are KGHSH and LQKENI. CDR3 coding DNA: TGTGCCAGCTCACCACAGGCAACTAATGAAAAACTGTTTTTT. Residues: CASSPQATNEKLFF.

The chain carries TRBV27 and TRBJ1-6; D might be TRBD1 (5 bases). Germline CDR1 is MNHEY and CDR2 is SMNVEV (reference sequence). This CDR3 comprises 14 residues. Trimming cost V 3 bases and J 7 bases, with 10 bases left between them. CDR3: CASSFGALNSPLHF. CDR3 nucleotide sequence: TGTGCCAGCAGTTTCGGGGCCCTAAATTCACCCCTCCACTTT.

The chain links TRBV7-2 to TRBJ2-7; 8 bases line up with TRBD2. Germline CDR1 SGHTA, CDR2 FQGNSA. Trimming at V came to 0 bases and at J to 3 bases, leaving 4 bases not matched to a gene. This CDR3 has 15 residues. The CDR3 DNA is TGTGCCAGCAGCTTAGCGCCGGGACTAGTCTACGAGCAGTACTTC. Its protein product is CASSLAPGLVYEQYF.

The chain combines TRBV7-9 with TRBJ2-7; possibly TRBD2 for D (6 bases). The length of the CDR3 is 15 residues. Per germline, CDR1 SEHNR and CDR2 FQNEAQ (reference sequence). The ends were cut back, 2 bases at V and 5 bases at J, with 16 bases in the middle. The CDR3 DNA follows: TGTGCCAGCAGCTTAACCTGGGACTGGGCCCACGAGCAGTACTTC. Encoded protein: CASSLTWDWAHEQYF.

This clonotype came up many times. The CDR3 bases are TGCGCCAGCAGCTTGGATGCTGAAGTCACTGAAGCTTTCTTT. It codes for CASSLDAEVTEAFF. The chain couples TRBV5-1 to TRBJ1-1, with D hard to call. The ends were cut back, 0 bases at V and 4 bases at J, with 10 bases in the middle. Per the germline V gene, CDR1 is SGHRS and CDR2 is YFSETQ. This CDR3 has 14 amino acids.

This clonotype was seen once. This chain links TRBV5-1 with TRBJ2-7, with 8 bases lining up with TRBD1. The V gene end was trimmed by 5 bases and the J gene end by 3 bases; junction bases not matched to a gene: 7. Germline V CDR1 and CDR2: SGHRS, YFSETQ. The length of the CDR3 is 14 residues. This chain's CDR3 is CASRARQGNYEQYF. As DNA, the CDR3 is TGCGCCAGCAGAGCCCGACAGGGGAACTACGAGCAGTACTTC.

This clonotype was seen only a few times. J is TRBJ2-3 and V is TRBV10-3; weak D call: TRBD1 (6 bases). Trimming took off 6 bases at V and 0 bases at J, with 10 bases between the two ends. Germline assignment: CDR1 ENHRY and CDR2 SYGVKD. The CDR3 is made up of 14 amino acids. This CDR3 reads CAISQDRSTDTQYF. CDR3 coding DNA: TGTGCCATCAGCCAAGACAGGAGCACAGATACGCAGTATTTT.

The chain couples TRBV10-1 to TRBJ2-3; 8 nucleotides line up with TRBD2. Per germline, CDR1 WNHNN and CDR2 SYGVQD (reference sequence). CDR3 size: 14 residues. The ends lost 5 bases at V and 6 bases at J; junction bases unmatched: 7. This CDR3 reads CASSPGTSSDTQYF. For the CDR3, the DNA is TGCGCCAGCAGTCCCGGGACTAGTTCCGATACGCAGTATTTT.

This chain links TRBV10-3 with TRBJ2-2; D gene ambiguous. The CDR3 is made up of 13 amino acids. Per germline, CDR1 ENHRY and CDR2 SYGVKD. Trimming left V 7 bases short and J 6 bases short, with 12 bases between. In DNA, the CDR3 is TGTGCCATCAACAGCGAGGAAGCCGGGGAGCTGTTTTTT. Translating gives CAINSEEAGELFF.

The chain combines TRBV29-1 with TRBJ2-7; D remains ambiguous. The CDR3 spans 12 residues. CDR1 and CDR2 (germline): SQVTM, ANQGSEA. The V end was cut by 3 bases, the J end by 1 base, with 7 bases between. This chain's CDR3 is CSVEDHSYEQYF. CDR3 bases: TGCAGCGTTGAGGACCATTCCTACGAGCAGTACTTC.

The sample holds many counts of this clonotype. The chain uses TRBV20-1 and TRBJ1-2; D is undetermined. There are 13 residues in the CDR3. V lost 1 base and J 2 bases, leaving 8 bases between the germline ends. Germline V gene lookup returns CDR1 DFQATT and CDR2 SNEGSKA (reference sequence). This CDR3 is CSARVRPNYGYTF. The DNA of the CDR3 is TGCAGTGCTAGAGTGCGTCCAAACTATGGCTACACCTTC.

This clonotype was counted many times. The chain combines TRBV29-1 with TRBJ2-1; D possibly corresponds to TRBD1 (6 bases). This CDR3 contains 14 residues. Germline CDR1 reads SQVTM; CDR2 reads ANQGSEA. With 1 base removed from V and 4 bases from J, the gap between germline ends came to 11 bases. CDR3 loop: CSVEGDTAYNEQFF. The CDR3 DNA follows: TGCAGCGTTGAAGGGGACACGGCATACAATGAGCAGTTCTTC.

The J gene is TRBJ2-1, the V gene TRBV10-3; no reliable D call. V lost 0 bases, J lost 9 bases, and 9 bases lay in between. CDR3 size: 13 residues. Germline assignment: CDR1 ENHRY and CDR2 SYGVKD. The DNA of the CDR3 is TGTGCCATCAGTGAGTCCCTAATAAGTGAGCAGTTCTTC. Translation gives CAISESLISEQFF.

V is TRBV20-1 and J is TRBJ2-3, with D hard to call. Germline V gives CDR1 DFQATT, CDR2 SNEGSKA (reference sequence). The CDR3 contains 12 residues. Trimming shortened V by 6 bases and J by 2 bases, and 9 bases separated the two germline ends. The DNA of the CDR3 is TGCAGTGCCCCCAGCGTCACAGATACGCAGTATTTT. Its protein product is CSAPSVTDTQYF.

The CDR3 DNA reads as TGTGCCAGCAGCTTCCGGGAGACTTGGGAGCAGTACTTC. This sequence encodes CASSFRETWEQYF. The V call is TRBV11-2, the J call TRBJ2-7, with D tentatively TRBD2 (6 bases). The V end lost 3 bases, the J end lost 7 bases, and 13 bases lay between the germline ends. This CDR3 has 13 amino acids. The germline V gene encodes CDR1 SGHAT and CDR2 FQNNGV.

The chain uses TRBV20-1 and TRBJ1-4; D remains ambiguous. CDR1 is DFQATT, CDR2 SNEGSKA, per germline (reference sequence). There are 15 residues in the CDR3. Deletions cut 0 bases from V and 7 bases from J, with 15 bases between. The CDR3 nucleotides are TGCAGTGCTAGAGACTCCGAGAAGGGTCTTGAAAAACTGTTTTTT. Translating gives CSARDSEKGLEKLFF.

CDR3 DNA sequence: TGTGCCAGCAGCTTAGGGGGGTGGGGGTTCCAAGAGACCCAGTACTTC. It yields the protein CASSLGGWGFQETQYF. The chain joins TRBV7-2 to TRBJ2-5; D tentatively reads TRBD1 or TRBD2 (5 bases each). Germline CDR1 is SGHTA and CDR2 is FQGNSA. V lost 1 base and J 1 base, leaving 13 bases between the germline ends. This CDR3 has 16 residues. Using reference TRBV7-2 and TRBJ2-5 for the parts outside the CDR3, the full variable domain is GAGVSQSPSNKVTEKGKDVELRCDPISGHTALYWYRQSLGQGLEFLIYFQGNSAPDKSGLPSDRFSAERTGGSVSTLTIQRTQQEDSAVYLCASSLGGWGFQETQYFGPGTRLLVL.